What follows are 25 T cell receptor beta chains derived from one specimen sequenced in a study of T-cell memory formation after mild COVID-19. TCRdb re-derived calls from the 5' RACE reads in MiXCR, one entry per CDR3 protein. This sample carries under 700,000 distinct CDR3 sequences, roughly 20% of them seen once, and the ten largest clones take around 12%. Sequencing input: PBMCs or a T cell subset sorted from them (not recorded which). The receptors here all came from an adult woman who had mild COVID-19 (a few samples of this study predate the infection). Cell type and time point are not known.

This clonotype was seen many times. V gene TRBV3-1 combines with J gene TRBJ2-5, with unresolved D. The ends were cut back, 6 bases at V and 1 base at J, with 15 bases in the middle. The CDR3 spans 15 residues. Per the germline V gene, CDR1 is LGHDT and CDR2 is YNNKEL (reference sequence). CDR3 in amino acids: CASSPQGRSQETQYF. CDR3 nucleotide sequence: TGTGCCAGCAGTCCCCAAGGACGAAGCCAAGAGACCCAGTACTTC.

This clonotype was found a few times. This sequence joins TRBV14 and TRBJ2-7; D is tentatively TRBD1 or TRBD2 (5 bases each). The CDR3 covers 13 residues. The germline CDR1 and CDR2 sequences are SGHDN and FVKESK. V was pared by 4 bases and J by 5 bases, with 12 bases between. The CDR3 is CASSPIRDHEQYF. The CDR3 bases are TGTGCCAGCAGCCCTATTAGGGACCACGAGCAGTACTTC.

The rearrangement uses TRBV5-1 and TRBJ1-3; TRBD1 might be the D (5 bases). Looked up from germline, CDR1 is SGHRS and CDR2 is YFSETQ. The V and J ends lost 4 bases and 4 bases respectively, with 18 bases between them. The CDR3 runs to 16 residues. The CDR3 reads CASSPNPRAGGNTIYF. In DNA form, the CDR3 reads TGCGCCAGCAGCCCCAACCCTCGAGCAGGGGGAAACACCATATATTTT. Together with reference TRBV5-1 and TRBJ1-3, the CDR3 gives the full variable domain: KAGVTQTPRYLIKTRGQQVTLSCSPISGHRSVSWYQQTPGQGLQFLFEYFSETQRNKGNFPGRFSGRQFSNSRSEMNVSTLELGDSALYLCASSPNPRAGGNTIYFGEGSWLTVV.

The chain has TRBV27 and TRBJ1-2; D remains ambiguous. The CDR3 extends over 17 amino acids. Trimming pared 1 base from V and 5 bases from J, leaving 20 bases between. Germline loops: CDR1 MNHEY, CDR2 SMNVEV (reference sequence). Here the CDR3 reads CASSLYPSVPATYGYTF. The CDR3 bases are TGTGCCAGCAGTTTATACCCCAGTGTTCCGGCGACGTATGGCTACACCTTC.

This clonotype was counted only a few times. V is TRBV30 and J is TRBJ2-2, with D perhaps TRBD1 (6 bases). Germline V gives CDR1 GTSNPN, CDR2 SVGIG (reference sequence). The CDR3 extends over 16 amino acids. V dropped 3 bases and J dropped 0 bases, with 14 bases sitting between them. The CDR3, as DNA: TGTGCCTGGAGAGATAGGGGACAAGCGAACACCGGGGAGCTGTTTTTT. Protein sequence: CAWRDRGQANTGELFF. The complete variable domain, with remaining parts taken from reference TRBV30 and TRBJ2-2, reads SQTIHQWPATLVQPVGSPLSLECTVEGTSNPNLYWYRQAAGRGLQLLFYSVGIGQISSEVPQNLSASRPQDRQFILSSKKLLLSDSGFYLCAWRDRGQANTGELFFGEGSRLTVL.

This clonotype has only a few counts. The V and J genes are TRBV7-9 and TRBJ2-7, with 9 bases that match TRBD1. J lost 4 bases, V lost 5 bases, and 9 bases had no gene match. The CDR3 is 15 amino acids. Looked up from germline, CDR1 is SEHNR and CDR2 is FQNEAQ (reference sequence). The CDR3 nucleotides read TGTGCCAGCAGCCTTGGACAGGGGTTAATTTACGAGCAGTACTTC. Translated, it gives CASSLGQGLIYEQYF.

The V call is TRBV25-1, the J call TRBJ1-5, with D perhaps matching TRBD1 (5 bases). This CDR3 has 13 amino acids. V was trimmed by 4 bases and J by 9 bases, leaving 13 bases between them. CDR1 is MGHDK, CDR2 SYGVNS, per germline. The CDR3 DNA reads as TGTGCCAGCAGTGGACAGCCCGGGGGGCCCCAGCATTTT. Its translation: CASSGQPGGPQHF.

J is TRBJ2-4 and V is TRBV27; TRBD1 matches at 10 bases. V was clipped by 6 bases and J by 3 bases; unmatched bases: 17. Per the germline V gene, CDR1 is MNHEY and CDR2 is SMNVEV (reference sequence). The CDR3 totals 19 residues. The CDR3 DNA reads TGTGCCAGCAGATCCCTCCGGGACAGGGGACCCTTGGGCAAAAACATTCAGTACTTC. Translation gives CASRSLRDRGPLGKNIQYF.

The rearrangement uses TRBV6-1 and TRBJ2-7, with 8 bases aligning to TRBD2. V shed 4 bases, J shed 1 base, and the junction held 6 bases outside the gene matches. Germline CDR1 MNHNS, CDR2 SASEGT. This CDR3 has 15 residues. DNA for the CDR3: TGTGCCAGCAGTGTTATTAGCGGGAATTCCTACGAGCAGTACTTC. Amino acid sequence: CASSVISGNSYEQYF.

The rearrangement uses TRBV5-1 and TRBJ1-1; D is ambiguous. This CDR3 region has 15 residues. Germline CDR1 and CDR2: SGHRS and YFSETQ. V was trimmed by 0 bases and J by 4 bases, leaving 13 bases between them. The CDR3 protein is CASSLAPRGVTEAFF. CDR3 coding DNA: TGCGCCAGCAGCTTGGCCCCCCGGGGAGTCACTGAAGCTTTCTTT. Together with reference TRBV5-1 and TRBJ1-1, the CDR3 gives the full variable domain: KAGVTQTPRYLIKTRGQQVTLSCSPISGHRSVSWYQQTPGQGLQFLFEYFSETQRNKGNFPGRFSGRQFSNSRSEMNVSTLELGDSALYLCASSLAPRGVTEAFFGQGTRLTVV.

This clonotype was counted between two and nine times. The chain carries TRBV7-8 and TRBJ2-5; no definite D call. Between the trimmed V and J ends, which lost 4 bases and 5 bases, there was a span of 11 bases. From germline, CDR1 is SGHVS and CDR2 FQNEAQ. The CDR3 extends over 13 amino acids. In DNA, the CDR3 is TGTGCCAGCAGCTACGAAGGCTTGGAGACCCAGTACTTC. It is translated as CASSYEGLETQYF.

This chain joins TRBV15 and TRBJ1-1; possible D gene TRBD1, 5 bases. CDR1 is LNHNV, CDR2 YYDKDF, per germline (reference sequence). The CDR3 length is 13 residues. Trimming removed 0 bases at V and 11 bases at J, with 13 bases between. CDR3 DNA: TGTGCCACCAGCAGAGATTGGGCAGGGAATGCTTTCTTT. Its protein is CATSRDWAGNAFF.

This clonotype occurred a few times. This rearrangement joins TRBV11-3 to TRBJ2-1; D may be TRBD2 (6 bases). CDR1 is SGHNT, CDR2 YENEEA, per germline. This CDR3 has 18 amino acids. V dropped 6 bases and J dropped 0 bases, with 21 bases sitting between them. DNA of the CDR3: TGTGCCAGCAGTGGCGATAGCGGCCGCCTCAGCTCCTACAATGAGCAGTTCTTC. Protein product: CASSGDSGRLSSYNEQFF. The full variable domain, its missing parts supplied by reference TRBV11-3 and TRBJ2-1, is EAGVVQSPRYKIIEKKQPVAFWCNPISGHNTLYWYLQNLGQGPELLIRYENEEAVDDSQLPKDRFSAERLKGVDSTLKIQPAELGDSAVYLCASSGDSGRLSSYNEQFFGPGTRLTVL.

This clonotype was observed a handful of times. The chain combines TRBV4-2 with TRBJ2-1; 10 positions match TRBD1. The V gene end was trimmed by 5 bases and the J gene end by 2 bases; junction bases not matched to a gene: 0. CDR1 and CDR2 (germline): LGHNA, YNFKEQ. The CDR3 has 14 amino acids. DNA of the CDR3: TGTGCCAGCAGCGGGACAGGGGCCTACAATGAGCAGTTCTTC. Translating it yields CASSGTGAYNEQFF.

This clonotype was seen a few times. The rearrangement joins TRBV6-2 or TRBV6-3 to TRBJ2-6; 7 bases map to TRBD1. This CDR3 has 16 residues. After removal of 2 bases from V and 3 bases from J, the junction contained 4 bases not matched to a gene. CDR1 is MNHEY, CDR2 SVGEGT, per germline. CDR3 DNA sequence: TGTGCCAGCAGTTACGCCGACAGGGATGGGGCCAACGTCCTGACTTTC. Translation: CASSYADRDGANVLTF.

This clonotype occurred a few times. The V and J genes are TRBV14 and TRBJ1-1, with unresolved D. The CDR3 consists of 16 residues. Germline V gene data show CDR1 as SGHDN and CDR2 as FVKESK. Trimming removed 4 bases at V and 1 base at J, with 16 bases between. The CDR3 spells CASSPRSASGNTEAFF. The CDR3 DNA reads as TGTGCCAGCAGCCCCAGATCGGCCTCAGGGAACACTGAAGCTTTCTTT.

This clonotype has only a few counts. The chain recombines TRBV6-2 or TRBV6-3 with TRBJ2-1; D unresolved. Germline V lookup: CDR1 MNHEY, CDR2 SVGEGT. The CDR3 consists of 17 residues. V dropped 0 bases and J dropped 6 bases, with 18 bases sitting between them. The CDR3 DNA is TGTGCCAGCAGTTACTCGAGTTTACGGACCACCACCAATGAGCAGTTCTTC. Its protein product is CASSYSSLRTTTNEQFF.

The chain joins TRBV29-1 to TRBJ1-1, with 7 positions matching TRBD1. The CDR3 sequence is 14 residues long. From germline, CDR1 is SQVTM and CDR2 ANQGSEA. Losses at the gene ends were 6 bases for V and 1 base for J; bases not matched to a gene: 8. The CDR3 here is CSVAVTGTNTEAFF. Here the CDR3 DNA reads TGCAGCGTGGCGGTGACAGGGACGAACACTGAAGCTTTCTTT.

In its sample, this clonotype was seen a few times. The V call is TRBV7-9, the J call TRBJ2-3; no definite D call. The CDR3 spans 12 residues. The ends were cut back, 1 base at V and 9 bases at J, with 8 bases in the middle. CDR1 and CDR2 from the germline V gene are SEHNR and FQNEAQ (reference sequence). DNA for the CDR3: TGTGCCAGCAGCTTAGACTCCGGCACGCAGTATTTT. Translated: CASSLDSGTQYF.

This clonotype came up a few times. The chain couples TRBV5-1 to TRBJ1-3, with 7 bases fitting TRBD1. Per the germline V gene, CDR1 is SGHRS and CDR2 is YFSETQ. The ends lost 7 bases at V and 8 bases at J; junction bases unmatched: 9. The CDR3 spans 13 residues. DNA for the CDR3: TGCGCCAGCCGCGACAGGGACTGGGACACCATATATTTT. The encoded protein is CASRDRDWDTIYF.

A remark on this clonotype: At one end the junction does not follow the germline gene, possibly because of a read error. The rearrangement joins TRBV18 to TRBJ2-7; D remains unclear. The CDR3 loop spans 16 amino acids. Germline V gives CDR1 KGHSH, CDR2 LQKENI. DNA of the CDR3: TGTGCCAGCTCAGCACCGGGCCAGGACCTCTCCTACGAGCAGTACTTC. Translated: CASSAPGQDLSYEQYF. Complete variable domain (other parts from reference TRBV18 and TRBJ2-7): NAGVMQNPRHLVRRRGQEARLRCSPMKGHSHVYWYRQLPEEGLKFMVYLQKENIIDESGMPKERFSAEFPKEGPSILRIQQVVRGDSAAYFCASSAPGQDLSYEQYFGPGTRLTVT.

The gene calls are TRBV12-3 or TRBV12-4 and TRBJ2-2; 8 bases line up with TRBD2. After removal of 2 bases from V and 10 bases from J, the junction contained 3 bases not matched to a gene. The CDR3 loop spans 13 amino acids. CDR3 residues: CASSLSGRSELFF. The CDR3 DNA sequence: TGTGCCAGCAGTTTAAGCGGGAGATCGGAGCTGTTTTTT.

This clonotype was counted a few times. This chain connects TRBV12-3 or TRBV12-4 to TRBJ2-7; 7 bases are a match to TRBD2. Trimming took 7 bases from V and 2 from J; bases not matched to a gene: 8. The CDR3 consists of 14 residues. The chain's CDR3 is CASTGGGTAYEQYF. DNA for the CDR3: TGTGCCAGCACCGGGGGAGGGACTGCCTACGAGCAGTACTTC.

This clonotype turned up a few times. The chain employs TRBV12-3 or TRBV12-4 and TRBJ1-2, with 9 bases that match TRBD1. V lost 5 bases and J lost 7; bases outside the gene matches: 11. This CDR3 has 15 residues. The CDR3 reads CASSQTGGPRSGYTF. The CDR3 bases are TGTGCCAGCAGTCAGACAGGGGGGCCTCGGAGTGGCTACACCTTC.

There are many counts of this clonotype. The J gene is TRBJ1-4, the V gene TRBV6-5; no clear D gene. The V gene lost 6 bases and the J gene lost 0 bases, with 11 bases spanning the gap. This CDR3 has 15 amino acids. Germline V lookup: CDR1 MNHEY, CDR2 SVGAGI. The CDR3 is CASRPPGATNEKLFF. The CDR3 DNA is TGTGCCAGCAGACCCCCAGGAGCAACTAATGAAAAACTGTTTTTT.